The rows below give T cell receptor beta chains drawn from one sample of a study of neurological immune-mediated disorders. One entry per CDR3 protein results from TCRdb running MiXCR on the 5' RACE reads. This sample has about 59,000 distinct CDR3 sequences, with approximately 12% found just once. The sequencing input was PBMCs. The receptors shown here come from an older woman with HTLV-1-associated myelopathy (HAM/TSP). The conserved cysteine and the conserved F or W are not part of the CDR3 here. Each record gives: J gene, clone size, D gene, V gene, CDR3 protein. A D gene is named only where the DNA matches it firmly. Expanded clones get a size class; other rows say once, few or many, or leave the size out.

>TRBJ2-4|many|TRBD2|TRBV5-1
ASSSLAGGPKRDIQY
>TRBJ2-7|NA|TRBD2|TRBV10-2
ASSVLAGGPGEQY
>TRBJ2-1|many|NA|TRBV12-3/TRBV12-4
ASSPPGGTQPRF
>TRBJ2-3|many|NA|TRBV20-1
SAISPGTSTDTQY
>TRBJ2-7|many|TRBD2|TRBV20-1
SAISPTSFYDYEQY
>TRBJ2-1|many|NA|TRBV7-9
ASIISGKRNEQF
>TRBJ2-5|NA|TRBD2|TRBV29-1
SMTTSWETQY
>TRBJ2-7|many|NA|TRBV11-2
ASSQGTAEQY
>TRBJ1-2|many|NA|TRBV15
ATSRERGSDT
>TRBJ2-1|NA|NA|TRBV11-2
ASSSPKQEARLNEQF
>TRBJ2-3|many|TRBD2|TRBV10-3
AISPGLAGVIDTQY
>TRBJ2-4|many|NA|TRBV12-3/TRBV12-4
ASSHPGQIAKNIQY
>TRBJ2-7|many|NA|TRBV7-2
ASSLGDSPSYEQY
>TRBJ2-1|many|TRBD1|TRBV12-3/TRBV12-4
ASSPGTGTLNFYNEQF
>TRBJ2-1|few|NA|TRBV6-5
ASSYWVGSKSEQF
>TRBJ2-2|NA|NA|TRBV5-1
ASRGASNTGGLF
>TRBJ2-2|many|TRBD1|TRBV28
ASSSGQANTGELF
>TRBJ2-5|few|NA|TRBV10-3
AISVYWENKETQY
>TRBJ1-2|many|NA|TRBV6-5
ASSYGGHAGYT
>TRBJ2-1|NA|NA|TRBV5-6
ASSPGTHSYNEQF
>TRBJ2-3|once|NA|TRBV7-3
ASSLIGMGTNTQY
>TRBJ1-1|many|NA|TRBV5-5
ASRWGNSNTEAF
>TRBJ2-4|many|TRBD1|TRBV7-8
ASSSGTGVSKNIQY
>TRBJ2-7|many|TRBD1|TRBV3-1
ASSQADRGGEQY
>TRBJ2-7|many|TRBD1|TRBV6-2/TRBV6-3
ASSKPGQATYEQY
>TRBJ1-2|many|NA|TRBV12-3/TRBV12-4
ASSLEQGWGYGYT
>TRBJ2-1|many|NA|TRBV27
ASSLWLGHNEQF
>TRBJ2-2|many|NA|TRBV11-2
ASGLGSPGELF
>TRBJ2-3|many|NA|TRBV20-1
SARVSREDTQY
>TRBJ2-4|NA|NA|TRBV21-1
ASSSIKGAQAKNIQY
>TRBJ2-3|many|TRBD1|TRBV27
ASSYRGMTDTQY
>TRBJ2-7|many|NA|TRBV27
ASSLSGALGLY
>TRBJ2-7|many|TRBD1|TRBV7-9
ASSLATTGGFSEQY
>TRBJ1-1|many|NA|TRBV28
ASSGSGITEAF
>TRBJ2-3|many|NA|TRBV15
ATSGTGQRTDTQY
>TRBJ2-7|many|TRBD2|TRBV12-3/TRBV12-4
AAGTSGTYEQY
>TRBJ1-2|NA|TRBD1|TRBV29-1
SCFSIGQGDGYT
>TRBJ2-1|many|TRBD2|TRBV20-1
SALSSSGRGEQF
>TRBJ1-1|many|NA|TRBV27
ASSLARNTEAF
>TRBJ2-1|many|TRBD2|TRBV20-1
SAIWGGPYNEQF
>TRBJ1-5|many|NA|TRBV28
ASLYQNQPQH
>TRBJ2-1|many|TRBD2|TRBV29-1
SVDGKLAGATSYNEQF
>TRBJ2-1|NA|NA|TRBV6-1
ASSEGWRASYNEQF
>TRBJ2-3|many|NA|TRBV12-3/TRBV12-4
ASSLSATHTQY
>TRBJ2-1|many|NA|TRBV5-1
ASSLALEINEQF
>TRBJ1-1|few|NA|TRBV10-2
ASSTGFEAF
>TRBJ2-1|many|TRBD2|TRBV5-1
ASSLRLAGYNEQF
>TRBJ2-7|many|TRBD2|TRBV10-3
AIRVAGGVQEQY
>TRBJ2-2|few|NA|TRBV19
ASTPGTNTGELF
>TRBJ2-3|many|TRBD2|TRBV5-6
ASSTRLAGGPRWADTQY
>TRBJ1-2|many|NA|TRBV7-2
ASSLEQVTGYT
>TRBJ2-5|many|NA|TRBV5-1
ASSSEGVEQETQY
>TRBJ2-1|many|TRBD2|TRBV20-1
SATEPPGLAYNEQF
>TRBJ2-1|NA|TRBD2|TRBV7-3
ASSPLAGPYNEQF
>TRBJ1-1|many|NA|TRBV7-2
ASSQWGSHTEAF
>TRBJ2-6|many|NA|TRBV15
ATSRLGESSGANVLT
>TRBJ2-3|NA|NA|TRBV7-8
ASSLVGQGWTSGRTDTQY
>TRBJ2-1|many|NA|TRBV4-1
ASSQEMWEPYNEQF
>TRBJ2-5|many|NA|TRBV20-1
SAPYREGETQY